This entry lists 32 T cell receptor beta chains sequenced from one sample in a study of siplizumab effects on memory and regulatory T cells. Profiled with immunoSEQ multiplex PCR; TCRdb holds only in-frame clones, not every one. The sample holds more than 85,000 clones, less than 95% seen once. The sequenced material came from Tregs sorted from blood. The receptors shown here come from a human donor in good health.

The CDR3 loop is CASSRLSGTDNQPQHF. In nucleotides, the CDR3 is TGTGCCAGCAGTAGACTATCCGGGACAGATAATCAGCCCCAGCATTTT. This chain joins TRBV28 and TRBJ1-5, with 7 bases aligning to TRBD1. The germline V gene has CDR1 MDHEN and CDR2 SYDVKM. The CDR3 is made up of 16 amino acids. Trimming at V came to 5 bases and at J to 4 bases, leaving 11 bases not matched to a gene.

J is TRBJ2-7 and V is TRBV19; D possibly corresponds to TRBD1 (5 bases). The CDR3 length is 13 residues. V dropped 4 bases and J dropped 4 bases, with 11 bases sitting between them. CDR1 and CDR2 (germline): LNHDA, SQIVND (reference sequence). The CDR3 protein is CASSTGFFYEQYF. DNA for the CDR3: TGTGCCAGTAGTACAGGGTTTTTTTACGAGCAGTACTTC.

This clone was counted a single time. CDR3 loop: CASSLVNQLVSEQYF. The CDR3 DNA is TGTGCCAGCAGCTTAGTAAACCAACTAGTATCCGAGCAGTACTTC. The gene calls are TRBV7-8 and TRBJ2-7; perhaps TRBD2 as D (5 bases). Germline assignment: CDR1 SGHVS and CDR2 FQNEAQ. With 1 base removed from V and 6 bases from J, the gap between germline ends came to 16 bases. The length of the CDR3 is 15 residues.

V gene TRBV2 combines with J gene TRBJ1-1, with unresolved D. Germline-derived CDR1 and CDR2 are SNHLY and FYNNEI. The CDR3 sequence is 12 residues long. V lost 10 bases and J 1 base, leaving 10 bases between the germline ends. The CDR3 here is CATTTGNTEAFF. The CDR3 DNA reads TGTGCCACAACGACCGGGAACACTGAAGCTTTCTTT.

The CDR3, as DNA: TGTGCCAGCAGTCGCACGCCGGGCTACGAGCAGTACTTC. Amino acids: CASSRTPGYEQYF. The rearrangement links TRBV6-5 to TRBJ2-7; no clear D. V gave up 5 bases and J gave up 3 bases, with 11 bases separating them. The germline V gene has CDR1 MNHEY and CDR2 SVGAGI. The CDR3 has 13 residues.

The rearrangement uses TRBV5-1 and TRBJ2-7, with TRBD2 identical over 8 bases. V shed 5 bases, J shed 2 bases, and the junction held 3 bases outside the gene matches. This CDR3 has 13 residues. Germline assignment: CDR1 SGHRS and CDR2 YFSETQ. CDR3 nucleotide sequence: TGCGCCAGCAGGGGACTAGTAACCTACGAGCAGTACTTC. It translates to CASRGLVTYEQYF.

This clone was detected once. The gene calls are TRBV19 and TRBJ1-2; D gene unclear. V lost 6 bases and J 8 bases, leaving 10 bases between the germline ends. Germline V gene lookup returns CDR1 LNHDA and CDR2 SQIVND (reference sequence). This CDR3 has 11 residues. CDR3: CASRSTPGYTF. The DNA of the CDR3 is TGTGCCAGTAGGTCTACCCCAGGCTACACCTTC.

In DNA form, the CDR3 reads TGTGCCAGCAGCTTGGACTATGCGGGAGGGCCTCCCGGGGAGCTGTTTTTT. Its translation: CASSLDYAGGPPGELFF. The chain combines TRBV5-5 with TRBJ2-2, with 9 bases fitting TRBD2. CDR1 SGHKS and CDR2 YYEKEE come from the germline V gene (reference sequence). This CDR3 is built from 17 residues. With V trimmed by 0 bases and J by 6 bases, 9 bases remained unmatched.

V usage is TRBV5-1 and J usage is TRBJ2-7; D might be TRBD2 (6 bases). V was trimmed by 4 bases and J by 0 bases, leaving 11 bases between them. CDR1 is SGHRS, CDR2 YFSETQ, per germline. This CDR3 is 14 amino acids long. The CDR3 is CASSTGTPSYEQYF. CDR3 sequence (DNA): TGCGCCAGCAGCACCGGGACTCCCTCCTACGAGCAGTACTTC.

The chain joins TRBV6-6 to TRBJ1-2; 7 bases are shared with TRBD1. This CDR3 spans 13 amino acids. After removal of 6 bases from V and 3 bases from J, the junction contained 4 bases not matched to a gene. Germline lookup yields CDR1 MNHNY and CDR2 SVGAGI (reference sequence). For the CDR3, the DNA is TGTGCCAGCAGAAAAGGGGGCGACTATGGCTACACCTTC. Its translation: CASRKGGDYGYTF.

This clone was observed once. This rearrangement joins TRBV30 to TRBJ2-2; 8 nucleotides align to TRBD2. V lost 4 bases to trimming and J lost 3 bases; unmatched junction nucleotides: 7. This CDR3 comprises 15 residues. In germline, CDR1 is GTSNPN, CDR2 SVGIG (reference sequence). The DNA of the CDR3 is TGTGCCTGGAAAAGTTGGGGACTAGACACCGGGGAGCTGTTTTTT. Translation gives CAWKSWGLDTGELFF.

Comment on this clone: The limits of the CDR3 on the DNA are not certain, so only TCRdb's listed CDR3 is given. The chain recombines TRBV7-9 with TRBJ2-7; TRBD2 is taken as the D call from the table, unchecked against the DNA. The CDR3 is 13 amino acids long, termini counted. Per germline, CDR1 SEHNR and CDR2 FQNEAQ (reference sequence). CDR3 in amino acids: CASRSGVAPGSSF.

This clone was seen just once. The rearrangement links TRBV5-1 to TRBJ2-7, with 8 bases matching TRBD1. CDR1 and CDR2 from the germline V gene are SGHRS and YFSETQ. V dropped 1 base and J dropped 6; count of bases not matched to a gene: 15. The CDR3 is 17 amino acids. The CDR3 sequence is CASSLRSGLTGASEQYF. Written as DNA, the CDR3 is TGCGCCAGCAGCTTGCGGTCGGGGCTGACAGGGGCTTCCGAGCAGTACTTC.

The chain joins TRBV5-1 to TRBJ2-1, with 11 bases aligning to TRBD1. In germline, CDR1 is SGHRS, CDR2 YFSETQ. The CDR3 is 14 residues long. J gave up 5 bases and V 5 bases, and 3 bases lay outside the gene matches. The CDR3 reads CASRGTGGHNEQFF. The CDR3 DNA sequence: TGCGCCAGCAGGGGGACAGGGGGACACAATGAGCAGTTCTTC.

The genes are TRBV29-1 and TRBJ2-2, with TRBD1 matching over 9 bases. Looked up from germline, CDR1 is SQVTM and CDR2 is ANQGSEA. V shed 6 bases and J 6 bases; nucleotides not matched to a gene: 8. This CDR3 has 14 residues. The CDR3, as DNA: TGCAGCGTCCGGGGACAGGGACGAGCCGGGGAGCTGTTTTTT. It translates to CSVRGQGRAGELFF.

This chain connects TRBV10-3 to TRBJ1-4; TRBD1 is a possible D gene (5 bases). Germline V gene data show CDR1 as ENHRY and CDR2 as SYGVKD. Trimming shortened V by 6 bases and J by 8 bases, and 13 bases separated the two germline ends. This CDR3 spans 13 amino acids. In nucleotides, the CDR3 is TGTGCCATCAGCGGGACTGGAGGAGAAAAACTGTTTTTT. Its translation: CAISGTGGEKLFF.

As DNA, the CDR3 is TGTGCCAGCAGCCCCCGTTGGAGGGACTCCTACAATGAGCAGTTCTTC. Amino acid sequence: CASSPRWRDSYNEQFF. The gene calls are TRBV9 and TRBJ2-1, with a weak D call TRBD2 (6 bases). The CDR3 runs to 16 residues. V was trimmed by 4 bases and J by 0 bases, leaving 14 bases between them. Germline V gives CDR1 SGDLS, CDR2 YYNGEE.

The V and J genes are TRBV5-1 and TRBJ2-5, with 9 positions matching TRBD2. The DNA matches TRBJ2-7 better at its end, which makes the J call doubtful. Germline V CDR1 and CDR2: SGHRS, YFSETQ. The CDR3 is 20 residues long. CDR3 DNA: TGCGCCAGCAGCTTCAGCAGTGGACGATCGAGTAGCGGGAGTCTCAACGAGCAGTACTTC. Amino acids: CASSFSSGRSSSGSLNEQYF.

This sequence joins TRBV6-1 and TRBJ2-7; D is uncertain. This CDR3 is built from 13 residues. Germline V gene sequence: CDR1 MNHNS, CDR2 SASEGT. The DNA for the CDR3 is TGTGCCAGCAGTGAATCTCAGCCTTACAAGCCGATAGTG. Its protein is CASSESQPYKPIV.

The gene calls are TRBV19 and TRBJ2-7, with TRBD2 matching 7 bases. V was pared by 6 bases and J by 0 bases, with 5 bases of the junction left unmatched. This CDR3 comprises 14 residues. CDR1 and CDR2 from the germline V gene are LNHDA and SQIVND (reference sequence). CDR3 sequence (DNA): TGTGCCAGTAGAGGGGAGGGGATCTCCTACGAGCAGTACTTC. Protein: CASRGEGISYEQYF.

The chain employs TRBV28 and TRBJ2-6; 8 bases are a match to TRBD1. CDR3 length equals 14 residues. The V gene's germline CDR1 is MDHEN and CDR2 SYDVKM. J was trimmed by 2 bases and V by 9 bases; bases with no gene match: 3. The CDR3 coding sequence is TGTGCCAGTAAACAGGGGGCTGGGGCCAACGTCCTGACTTTC. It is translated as CASKQGAGANVLTF.

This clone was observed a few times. This chain's CDR3 is CASSLRLDRVRDTQYF. CDR3 coding DNA: TGCGCCAGCAGCTTAAGACTAGACAGGGTAAGGGATACGCAGTATTTT. The genes are TRBV5-1 and TRBJ2-3, with D possibly TRBD1 on 7 matching bases. The germline V gene has CDR1 SGHRS and CDR2 YFSETQ. V was shortened by 2 bases and J by 6 bases, with 19 bases between the two germline ends. The CDR3 extends over 16 amino acids.

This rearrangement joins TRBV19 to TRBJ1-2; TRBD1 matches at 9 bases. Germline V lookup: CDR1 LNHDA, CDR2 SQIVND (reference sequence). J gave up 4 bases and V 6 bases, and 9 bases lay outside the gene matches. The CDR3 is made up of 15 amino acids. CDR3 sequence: CASRESGTGPYGYTF. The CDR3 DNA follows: TGTGCCAGTAGAGAGTCCGGGACAGGGCCCTATGGCTACACCTTC.

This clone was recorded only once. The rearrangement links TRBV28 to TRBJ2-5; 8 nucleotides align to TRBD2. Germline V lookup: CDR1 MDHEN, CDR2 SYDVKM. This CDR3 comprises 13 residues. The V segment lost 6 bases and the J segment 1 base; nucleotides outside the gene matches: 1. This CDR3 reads CASSGTSQETQYF. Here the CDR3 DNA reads TGTGCCAGCAGCGGGACTAGCCAAGAGACCCAGTACTTC.

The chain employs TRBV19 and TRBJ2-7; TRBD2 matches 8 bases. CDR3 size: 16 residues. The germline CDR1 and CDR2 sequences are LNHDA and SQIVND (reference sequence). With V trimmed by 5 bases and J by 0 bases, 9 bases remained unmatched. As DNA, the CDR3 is TGTGCCAGTAGTTTCTCCACTAGCGGCCCCTCCTACGAGCAGTACTTC. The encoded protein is CASSFSTSGPSYEQYF.

CDR3 protein: CASSSSGLLNYGYTF. The CDR3 DNA is TGTGCCAGCAGTTCATCAGGGCTTTTGAACTATGGCTACACCTTC. The V call is TRBV27, the J call TRBJ1-2; possibly TRBD1 for D (5 bases). CDR1 is MNHEY and CDR2 is SMNVEV in the germline V gene (reference sequence). CDR3 length equals 15 residues. Trimming pared 4 bases from V and 2 bases from J, leaving 14 bases between.

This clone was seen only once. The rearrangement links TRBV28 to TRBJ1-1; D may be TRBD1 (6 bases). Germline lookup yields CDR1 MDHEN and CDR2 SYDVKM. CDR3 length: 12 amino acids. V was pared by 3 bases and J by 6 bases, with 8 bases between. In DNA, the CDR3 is TGTGCCAGCAGTTTCCAGGGGTCTGAAGCTTTCTTT. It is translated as CASSFQGSEAFF.

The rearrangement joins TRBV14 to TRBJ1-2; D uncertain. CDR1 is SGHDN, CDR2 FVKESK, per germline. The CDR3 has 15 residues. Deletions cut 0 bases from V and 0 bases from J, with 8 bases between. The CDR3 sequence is CASSQDGRANYGYTF. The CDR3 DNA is TGTGCCAGCAGCCAAGATGGGCGAGCTAACTATGGCTACACCTTC.

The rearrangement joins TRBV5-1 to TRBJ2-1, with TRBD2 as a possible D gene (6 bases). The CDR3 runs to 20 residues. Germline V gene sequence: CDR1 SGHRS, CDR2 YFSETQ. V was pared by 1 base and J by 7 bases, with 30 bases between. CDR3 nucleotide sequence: TGCGCCAGCAGCTTGAGAGGAGGGGACTGGGTAATCGGAGGTCGGAATGAGCAGTTCTTC. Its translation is CASSLRGGDWVIGGRNEQFF.

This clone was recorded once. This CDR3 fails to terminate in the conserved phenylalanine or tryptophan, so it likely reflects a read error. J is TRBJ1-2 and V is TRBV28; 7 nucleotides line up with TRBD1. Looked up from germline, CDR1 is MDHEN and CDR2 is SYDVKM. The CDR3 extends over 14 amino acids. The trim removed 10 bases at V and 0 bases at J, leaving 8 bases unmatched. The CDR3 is CAIQDREANYGYTS. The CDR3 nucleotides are TGTGCCATCCAAGACAGGGAAGCTAACTATGGCTACACCTCC.

The CDR3 loop is CASSESWGSGIQYF. CDR3 nucleotides: TGTGCCAGCAGTGAATCCTGGGGGTCGGGCATTCAGTACTTC. The V call is TRBV25-1, the J call TRBJ2-4, with D perhaps being TRBD1 or TRBD2 (5 bases each). V lost 1 base and J 9 bases, leaving 13 bases between the germline ends. This CDR3 has 14 residues. The germline gives CDR1 MGHDK, CDR2 SYGVNS.

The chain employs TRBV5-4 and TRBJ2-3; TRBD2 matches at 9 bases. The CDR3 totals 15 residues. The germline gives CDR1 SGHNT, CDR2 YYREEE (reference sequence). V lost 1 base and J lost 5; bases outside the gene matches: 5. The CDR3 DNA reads TGTGCCAGCAGCTTGTTTCCAGCGGGAGGAGATACGCAGTATTTT. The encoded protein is CASSLFPAGGDTQYF.